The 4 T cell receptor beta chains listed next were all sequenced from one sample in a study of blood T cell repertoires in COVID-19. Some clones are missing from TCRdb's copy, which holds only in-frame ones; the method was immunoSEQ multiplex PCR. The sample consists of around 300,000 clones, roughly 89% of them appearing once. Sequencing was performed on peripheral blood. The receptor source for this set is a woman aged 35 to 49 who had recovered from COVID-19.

In DNA form, the CDR3 reads TGTGCCAGCAGTACACAACTTCTCGGACAGGGGAATGAGCAGTTCTTC. Amino acids: CASSTQLLGQGNEQFF. The genes are TRBV27 and TRBJ2-1, with TRBD1 identical over 9 bases. CDR3 length: 16 amino acids. Trimming removed 5 bases from V and 7 bases from J; junction bases left unmatched: 12. Germline V lookup: CDR1 MNHEY, CDR2 SMNVEV (reference sequence).

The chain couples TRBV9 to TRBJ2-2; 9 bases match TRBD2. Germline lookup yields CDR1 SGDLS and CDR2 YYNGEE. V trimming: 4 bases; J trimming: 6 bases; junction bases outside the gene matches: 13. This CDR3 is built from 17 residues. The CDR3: CASSPQTSGKVSGELFF. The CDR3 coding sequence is TGTGCCAGCAGCCCTCAGACTAGCGGCAAGGTGTCCGGGGAGCTGTTTTTT.

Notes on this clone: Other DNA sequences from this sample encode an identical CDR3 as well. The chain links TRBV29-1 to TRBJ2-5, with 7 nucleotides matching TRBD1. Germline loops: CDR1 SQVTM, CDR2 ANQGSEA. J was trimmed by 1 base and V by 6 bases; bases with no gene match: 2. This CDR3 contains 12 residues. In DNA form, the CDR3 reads TGCAGCGTCCGGACAGGCCAAGAGACCCAGTACTTC. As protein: CSVRTGQETQYF.

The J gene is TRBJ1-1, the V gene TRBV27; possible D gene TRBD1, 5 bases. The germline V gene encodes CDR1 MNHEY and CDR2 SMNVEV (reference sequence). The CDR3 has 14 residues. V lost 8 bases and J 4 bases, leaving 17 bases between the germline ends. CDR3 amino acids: CASARRAGGTEAFF. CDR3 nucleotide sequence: TGTGCCAGCGCCCGAAGGGCCGGGGGCACTGAAGCTTTCTTT.